These T cell receptor beta chains were read from a single sample in a study of blood T cell repertoires in COVID-19. Method: immunoSEQ multiplex PCR; TCRdb's copy keeps in-frame clones and lacks some. The table has around 140,000 clones, roughly 90% seen once. Sequenced input: peripheral blood. These TCRs come from a man aged 60 to 75 with COVID-19, enrolled during active disease. CDR3s include the opening cysteine and the closing phenylalanine or tryptophan. The D gene is left open where the match is weak. Clone size appears in some rows only: once, few, many, or a class for an expanded clone.

abundance: NA; d_gene: NA; j_gene: TRBJ2-1; v_gene: TRBV19; CDR3nt: TGTGCCAGTAGGCCTTTGACAGGAAGCAATGAGCAGTTCTTC; CDR3aa: CASRPLTGSNEQFF
abundance: NA; d_gene: TRBD1; j_gene: TRBJ2-2; v_gene: TRBV30; CDR3nt: TGTGCCTGTAGGACAGGGATAACGAACACCGGGGAGCTGTTTTTT; CDR3aa: CACRTGITNTGELFF
abundance: NA; d_gene: TRBD2; j_gene: TRBJ2-1; v_gene: TRBV5-1; CDR3nt: TGCGCCAGCAGCTCCAGCGGGGGTTACAATGAGCAGTTCTTC; CDR3aa: CASSSSGGYNEQFF
abundance: NA; d_gene: NA; j_gene: TRBJ2-1; v_gene: TRBV11-2; CDR3nt: TGTGCCAGCAGCTCCCCAGGGTGGCAGGAAAACAATGAGCAGTTCTTC; CDR3aa: CASSSPGWQENNEQFF
abundance: NA; d_gene: NA; j_gene: TRBJ1-4; v_gene: TRBV5-1; CDR3nt: TGCGCCAGCAGGGAAGACAGACGGACGGTGGGTAATGAAAAACTGTTTTTT; CDR3aa: CASREDRRTVGNEKLFF
abundance: NA; d_gene: NA; j_gene: TRBJ2-5; v_gene: TRBV21-1; CDR3nt: TGTGCCAGCCACGGCGACAGTCAAGAGACCCAGTACTTC; CDR3aa: CASHGDSQETQYF
abundance: NA; d_gene: NA; j_gene: TRBJ2-5; v_gene: TRBV7-6; CDR3nt: TGTGCCAGCAGCTTAGCAGTACAGGCCCGGGGGTACCAAGAGACCCAGTACTTC; CDR3aa: CASSLAVQARGYQETQYF
abundance: NA; d_gene: TRBD2; j_gene: TRBJ2-7; v_gene: TRBV7-7; CDR3nt: TGTGCTAGCAGCCCGGGACTAGCGGGGGGAGTTACCAGCTACGAGCAGTACTTC; CDR3aa: CASSPGLAGGVTSYEQYF
abundance: NA; d_gene: TRBD1; j_gene: TRBJ2-7; v_gene: TRBV6-5; CDR3nt: TGTGCCAGCAGTTACTGGACAGGGGTCTACGAGCAGTACTTC; CDR3aa: CASSYWTGVYEQYF
abundance: NA; d_gene: NA; j_gene: TRBJ1-1; v_gene: TRBV6-5; CDR3nt: TGTGCCAGCAGGGACTCCATGAACACTGAAGCTTTCTTT; CDR3aa: CASRDSMNTEAFF
abundance: NA; d_gene: NA; j_gene: TRBJ2-5; v_gene: TRBV30; CDR3nt: TGTGCCTGGACCCCCTCTTACAGCCAAGAGACCCAGTACTTC; CDR3aa: CAWTPSYSQETQYF
abundance: NA; d_gene: TRBD1; j_gene: TRBJ1-2; v_gene: TRBV6-5; CDR3nt: TGTGCCAGCAGGCGTAGACCGGGACAGGGGGAAGGCTACACCTTC; CDR3aa: CASRRRPGQGEGYTF
abundance: NA; d_gene: NA; j_gene: TRBJ2-2; v_gene: TRBV11-2; CDR3nt: TGTGCCAGCAGCCCCGGACGGGATACCGGGGAGCTGTTTTTT; CDR3aa: CASSPGRDTGELFF
abundance: few; d_gene: NA; j_gene: TRBJ2-7; v_gene: TRBV3-1/TRBV3-2; CDR3nt: TGTGCCAGCAGCCAAGCATACGAGCAGTACTTC; CDR3aa: CASSQAYEQYF
abundance: NA; d_gene: NA; j_gene: TRBJ2-1; v_gene: TRBV18; CDR3nt: TGTGCCAGCTCACCTTCCGGGGATGAGCAGTTCTTC; CDR3aa: CASSPSGDEQFF
abundance: NA; d_gene: NA; j_gene: TRBJ2-7; v_gene: TRBV14; CDR3nt: TGTGCCAGCAGCCCGCCCGGAGGCTATACCTACGAGCAGTACTTC; CDR3aa: CASSPPGGYTYEQYF
abundance: NA; d_gene: TRBD1; j_gene: TRBJ1-6; v_gene: TRBV7-2; CDR3nt: TGTGCCAGCAGGACAGGGAGCTCCTATAATTCACCCCTCCACTTT; CDR3aa: CASRTGSSYNSPLHF
abundance: NA; d_gene: NA; j_gene: TRBJ2-4; v_gene: TRBV2; CDR3nt: TGTGCCAGCAGTGGCGGCAGCGAAAACATTCAGTACTTC; CDR3aa: CASSGGSENIQYF
abundance: NA; d_gene: TRBD2; j_gene: TRBJ2-3; v_gene: TRBV7-9; CDR3nt: TGTGCCAGCAGCCCGCTGGGGCTAGCGGGGGATACGCAGTATTTT; CDR3aa: CASSPLGLAGDTQYF
abundance: NA; d_gene: NA; j_gene: TRBJ1-2; v_gene: TRBV21-1; CDR3nt: TGTGCCAGCAGCAATGTTGGGACAGGGAGGTATGGCTACACCTTC; CDR3aa: CASSNVGTGRYGYTF
abundance: once; d_gene: NA; j_gene: TRBJ1-1; v_gene: TRBV7-9; CDR3nt: TGTGCCCTTTCCAGGTCCGAGACTATGAACACTGAAGCTTTCTTT; CDR3aa: CALSRSETMNTEAFF
abundance: NA; d_gene: TRBD2; j_gene: TRBJ2-1; v_gene: TRBV19; CDR3nt: TGTGCCAGTAGTTCCCGGGTAGCGGGGGTCAACAATGAGCAGTTCTTC; CDR3aa: CASSSRVAGVNNEQFF
abundance: NA; d_gene: TRBD1; j_gene: TRBJ1-1; v_gene: TRBV7-2; CDR3nt: TGTGCCAGCAGCCCGAGGACAGGGGCGGGTAGGACTGAAGCTTTCTTT; CDR3aa: CASSPRTGAGRTEAFF
abundance: NA; d_gene: TRBD2; j_gene: TRBJ2-3; v_gene: TRBV6-5; CDR3nt: TGTGCCAGCAGTTACCGGACTAGCGACACAGATACGCAGTATTTT; CDR3aa: CASSYRTSDTDTQYF
abundance: NA; d_gene: NA; j_gene: TRBJ2-5; v_gene: TRBV5-1; CDR3nt: TGCGCCAGCAGCCCGGACAGACAAGAGACCCAGTACTTC; CDR3aa: CASSPDRQETQYF
abundance: NA; d_gene: NA; j_gene: TRBJ2-7; v_gene: TRBV5-8; CDR3nt: TGTGCCAGCAGCTTCCCGCTCCGGGGACAATCCAACGAGCAGTACTTC; CDR3aa: CASSFPLRGQSNEQYF
abundance: NA; d_gene: NA; j_gene: TRBJ1-2; v_gene: TRBV6-2/TRBV6-3; CDR3nt: TGTGCCAGCAGTTACTATCCCGACAGGACCTCCTTCGATGGCTACACCTTC; CDR3aa: CASSYYPDRTSFDGYTF
abundance: NA; d_gene: NA; j_gene: TRBJ2-7; v_gene: TRBV28; CDR3nt: TGTGCAATCAGAGGGAGTATAGTCTACGAGCAGTACTTC; CDR3aa: CAIRGSIVYEQYF
abundance: NA; d_gene: NA; j_gene: TRBJ2-7; v_gene: TRBV11-2; CDR3nt: TGTGCCAGCAGCGTCCTCTACGAGCAGTACTTC; CDR3aa: CASSVLYEQYF
abundance: NA; d_gene: NA; j_gene: TRBJ1-6; v_gene: TRBV14; CDR3nt: TGTGCCAGCAGCCAATTCCAGGGAGGTTCACCCCTCCACTTT; CDR3aa: CASSQFQGGSPLHF
abundance: NA; d_gene: TRBD1; j_gene: TRBJ1-2; v_gene: TRBV6-5; CDR3nt: TGTGCCAGCGGAACAGGGGACTATGGCTACACCTTC; CDR3aa: CASGTGDYGYTF
abundance: NA; d_gene: TRBD1; j_gene: TRBJ2-1; v_gene: TRBV5-1; CDR3nt: TGCGCCAGCAGCCCGGGGACAGCCGTTAGGATCCATGAGCAGTTCTTC; CDR3aa: CASSPGTAVRIHEQFF
abundance: NA; d_gene: TRBD2; j_gene: TRBJ2-3; v_gene: TRBV28; CDR3nt: TGTGCCAGTTTAGCGGGGGGGCAAAATACGCAGTATTTT; CDR3aa: CASLAGGQNTQYF
abundance: NA; d_gene: TRBD1; j_gene: TRBJ1-2; v_gene: TRBV19; CDR3nt: TGTGCCAGTAGCATCCAGACAGGGGTTGCCCTCTATGGCTACACCTTC; CDR3aa: CASSIQTGVALYGYTF
abundance: NA; d_gene: NA; j_gene: TRBJ2-1; v_gene: TRBV7-6; CDR3nt: TGTGCCAGCAGCTTCTCGGCGGGGCAGTACAATGAGCAGTTCTTC; CDR3aa: CASSFSAGQYNEQFF
abundance: NA; d_gene: NA; j_gene: TRBJ1-5; v_gene: TRBV28; CDR3nt: TGTGCCAGCAGTTGGAGGGGTCTTACGGGGCCCGGCAATCAGCCCCAGCATTTT; CDR3aa: CASSWRGLTGPGNQPQHF
abundance: NA; d_gene: NA; j_gene: TRBJ1-3; v_gene: TRBV6-5; CDR3nt: TGTGCCAGCCGCTCCTCAGGGGACTCTGGAAACACCATATATTTT; CDR3aa: CASRSSGDSGNTIYF
abundance: NA; d_gene: NA; j_gene: TRBJ1-6; v_gene: TRBV5-1; CDR3nt: TGCGCCAGCCGCGGTGAGGAGATTCGTTCACCCCTCCACTTT; CDR3aa: CASRGEEIRSPLHF
abundance: NA; d_gene: NA; j_gene: TRBJ2-7; v_gene: TRBV19; CDR3nt: TGTGCCAGTCGGACAAATATGGGCCTCGAGCAGTACTTC; CDR3aa: CASRTNMGLEQYF
abundance: NA; d_gene: NA; j_gene: TRBJ1-6; v_gene: TRBV6-4; CDR3nt: TGTGCCAGCAGCCCACAGGGTTACGGTTCACCCCTCCACTTT; CDR3aa: CASSPQGYGSPLHF
abundance: NA; d_gene: NA; j_gene: TRBJ1-2; v_gene: TRBV2; CDR3nt: TGTGCCAGCAGTGTCGGCAGGGCGGACTATGGCTACACCTTC; CDR3aa: CASSVGRADYGYTF
abundance: NA; d_gene: NA; j_gene: TRBJ2-5; v_gene: TRBV15; CDR3nt: TGTGCCACCAGCAGAGGTGGAGGGAAAGAGACCCAGTACTTC; CDR3aa: CATSRGGGKETQYF
abundance: NA; d_gene: TRBD2; j_gene: TRBJ2-1; v_gene: TRBV7-9; CDR3nt: TGTGCCAGCAGCTTACGAGGGACTAACAATGAGCAGTTCTTC; CDR3aa: CASSLRGTNNEQFF
abundance: once; d_gene: NA; j_gene: TRBJ1-6; v_gene: TRBV10-3; CDR3nt: TGTGCCATCCACGACGCAGGGGACTATAATTCACCCCTCCACTTT; CDR3aa: CAIHDAGDYNSPLHF
abundance: once; d_gene: NA; j_gene: TRBJ2-2; v_gene: TRBV10-1; CDR3nt: TGCGCCAGCAGTATTCCGGGCGGGGAGCTGTTTTTT; CDR3aa: CASSIPGGELFF
abundance: NA; d_gene: NA; j_gene: TRBJ1-2; v_gene: TRBV24-1; CDR3nt: TGTGCCACCAGTGATTCCCAGGGTTCTCTCAACTATGGCTACACCTTC; CDR3aa: CATSDSQGSLNYGYTF
abundance: NA; d_gene: TRBD1; j_gene: TRBJ2-7; v_gene: TRBV28; CDR3nt: TGTGCCAGCAGTTTGGACAGGGGGTCTTACGAGCAGTACTTC; CDR3aa: CASSLDRGSYEQYF
abundance: NA; d_gene: TRBD1; j_gene: TRBJ2-7; v_gene: TRBV19; CDR3nt: TGTGCCAGTAGTCCGACCGACAGGGGCGGTTACGAGCAGTACTTC; CDR3aa: CASSPTDRGGYEQYF
abundance: NA; d_gene: TRBD1; j_gene: TRBJ2-7; v_gene: TRBV7-9; CDR3nt: TGTGCCAGCAGCTTAGGACAGGGGGGACCCTACGAGCAGTACTTC; CDR3aa: CASSLGQGGPYEQYF
abundance: NA; d_gene: TRBD2; j_gene: TRBJ2-5; v_gene: TRBV4-1; CDR3nt: TGCGCCAGCAGCCATGGACTAGAGGGCGGAAAGACCCAGTACTTC; CDR3aa: CASSHGLEGGKTQYF
abundance: once; d_gene: NA; j_gene: TRBJ1-3; v_gene: TRBV9; CDR3nt: TGTGCCAGCAGCGTATTATCCGAGGGAAACACCATATATTTT; CDR3aa: CASSVLSEGNTIYF
abundance: NA; d_gene: NA; j_gene: TRBJ2-2; v_gene: TRBV28; CDR3nt: TGTGCCAGCAGAACAGACAACACCGGGGAGCTGTTTTTT; CDR3aa: CASRTDNTGELFF
abundance: NA; d_gene: TRBD2; j_gene: TRBJ2-3; v_gene: TRBV3-1/TRBV3-2; CDR3nt: TGTGCCAGCAGCCAGCCGACTAGCGGGCGTTTAGATACGCAGTATTTT; CDR3aa: CASSQPTSGRLDTQYF
abundance: NA; d_gene: TRBD1; j_gene: TRBJ2-2; v_gene: TRBV5-1; CDR3nt: TGCGCCAGCAGCATCGGGACAGGGGGGTCTAAGAACACCGGGGAGCTGTTTTTT; CDR3aa: CASSIGTGGSKNTGELFF